What follows are 5 T cell receptor beta chains derived from one specimen sequenced in a study of T cells in women clearing cervical HPV infection. The assay was immunoSEQ multiplex PCR, and TCRdb's table has in-frame clones only and misses some. This listing includes about 36,000 clones. The material sequenced was blood buffy coat. These receptors originate from a woman aged 18 to 75 with a cervical HPV16 infection that either progressed to CIN3+ or cleared (not recorded which).

As concerns this clone: The read terminates 3 residues ahead of where the CDR3 ends, so the germline J gene completes it. V and J are TRBV29-1 and TRBJ2-1, with D perhaps matching TRBD1 (6 bases). This CDR3 has 12 residues. Trimming took off 3 bases at V and 7 bases at J, with 10 bases between the two ends. CDR1 is SQVTM and CDR2 is ANQGSEA in the germline V gene. CDR3 DNA, as far as it was read: TGCAGCGTTGATGGGCAGGGGAATGAG. Encoded protein: CSVDGQGNE. The CDR3, in full, reads CSVDGQGNEQFF.

Comments on this clone: The read ends 3 residues shy of where the CDR3 ends; the end is completed using the germline J gene. This chain joins TRBV7-3 and TRBJ2-3; D remains unclear. The CDR3 runs 15 residues. V was shortened by 5 bases and J by 2 bases, with 14 bases between the two germline ends. The germline gives CDR1 SGHTA, CDR2 FQGTGA. Incomplete CDR3 DNA: TGTGCCAGCAGCCCCGAGTGGGCGATCACAGATACG. It codes for CASSPEWAITDT. The CDR3 in full is CASSPEWAITDTQYF.

About this clone: The read ends 3 residues before the CDR3 terminus; that terminus is restored from the germline J gene. The chain combines TRBV20-1 with TRBJ2-7, with TRBD2 identical over 7 bases. Looked up from germline, CDR1 is DFQATT and CDR2 is SNEGSKA (reference sequence). V lost 5 bases to trimming and J lost 3 bases; unmatched junction nucleotides: 16. The CDR3 is made up of 16 amino acids. CDR3 DNA, as far as it was read: TGCAGTGCTCGGCGCCTAGAGAGCGGGGATGACTACGAG. This encodes CSARRLESGDDYE. The whole CDR3 sequence is CSARRLESGDDYEQYF.

Worth noting for this clone: The read terminates 3 residues before the CDR3 end, so the remaining end is supplied by the germline J gene. The chain couples TRBV4-1 to TRBJ1-3; a weak D match, TRBD1 (6 bases). This CDR3 contains 16 residues. The germline gives CDR1 MGHRA, CDR2 YSYEKL. V lost 1 base and J lost 0, with 10 bases in between. The CDR3 is CASSQATGSSGNTIYF. CDR3 bases read: TGCGCCAGCAGCCAAGCGACAGGCAGCTCTGGAAACACC.

Details on this clone: The DNA ends 3 residues before the CDR3 does, and the rest of the CDR3 is filled in from the germline J gene. The chain is built from TRBV28 and TRBJ2-1; 10 bases align to TRBD2. CDR1 MDHEN and CDR2 SYDVKM come from the germline V gene. Trimming at V came to 2 bases and at J to 4 bases, leaving 5 bases not matched to a gene. The CDR3 spans 16 residues. The CDR3 sequence is CASSLASGSRYNEQFF. The CDR3 DNA, read in part, is TGTGCCAGCAGTTTAGCTAGCGGGAGCCGTTACAATGAG.